One and the same sample provided the 26 T cell receptor beta chains below, sequenced in a study of shared clonotypes between healthy human individuals. The repertoire was sequenced with immunoSEQ multiplex PCR; TCRdb's copy has only in-frame clones and lacks some. The profile shows around 720,000 clones, about 80% of them singletons. Sequencing was performed on memory CD4+ T cells sorted from blood. Subset of the sample: CD45RA-negative fraction. The receptors were sampled from a woman aged 25 to 39 in good health.

This chain links TRBV15 with TRBJ2-1; TRBD2 matches at 13 bases. With V trimmed by 8 bases and J by 6 bases, 1 base remained unmatched. Germline V gives CDR1 LNHNV, CDR2 YYDKDF (reference sequence). The CDR3 has 13 residues. The CDR3 here is CATRTSGSNEQFF. DNA for the CDR3: TGTGCCACCCGGACTAGCGGGAGCAATGAGCAGTTCTTC.

The V gene is TRBV4-1, the J gene TRBJ1-4, with 9 bases lining up with TRBD1. CDR1 is MGHRA and CDR2 is YSYEKL in the germline V gene. The CDR3 runs 16 residues. The V gene end was trimmed by 4 bases and the J gene end by 7 bases; junction bases not matched to a gene: 10. Written as DNA, the CDR3 is TGCGCCAGCAGCCGCAACCCCGGGACAGGGATTGAAAAACTGTTTTTT. Amino acids: CASSRNPGTGIEKLFF.

V and J are TRBV7-6 and TRBJ2-7; 8 bases align to TRBD2. This CDR3 region has 16 residues. The V gene end was trimmed by 6 bases and the J gene end by 0 bases; junction bases not matched to a gene: 10. CDR1 and CDR2 (germline): SGHVS, FNYEAQ. CDR3 in amino acids: CASRLYLAGISYEQYF. CDR3 DNA sequence: TGTGCCAGCAGACTCTATCTAGCGGGTATCTCCTACGAGCAGTACTTC.

V usage is TRBV9 and J usage is TRBJ2-5; D is perhaps TRBD2 (6 bases). The germline V gene encodes CDR1 SGDLS and CDR2 YYNGEE. The V end was cut by 5 bases, the J end by 2 bases, with 10 bases between. This CDR3 region has 13 residues. CDR3 residues: CASRGAGQETQYF. The CDR3 DNA is TGTGCCAGCAGGGGAGCGGGTCAAGAGACCCAGTACTTC.

This rearrangement joins TRBV28 to TRBJ1-5; 7 bases map to TRBD1. The V and J ends lost 5 bases and 4 bases, in that order; junction bases with no gene match: 11. Germline V gene data show CDR1 as MDHEN and CDR2 as SYDVKM. The CDR3 totals 16 residues. The CDR3 spells CASSETGLRRNQPQHF. The CDR3, as DNA: TGTGCCAGCAGTGAGACAGGGCTAAGAAGGAATCAGCCCCAGCATTTT.

This clone was counted a single time. The rearrangement uses TRBV12-5 and TRBJ2-3; tentative D call: TRBD2 (6 bases). This CDR3 contains 14 residues. CDR1 is LGHNT and CDR2 is FRNRAP in the germline V gene. V lost 5 bases and J lost 6, with 15 bases in between. In DNA, the CDR3 is TGTGCTAGTGGTGCTAGCGCGCTTAGGGATACGCAGTATTTT. This codes for CASGASALRDTQYF. Full variable domain (outside the CDR3, taken from reference TRBV12-5 and TRBJ2-3): DARVTQTPRHKVTEMGQEVTMRCQPILGHNTVFWYRQTMMQGLELLAYFRNRAPLDDSGMPKDRFSAEMPDATLATLKIQPSEPRDSAVYFCASGASALRDTQYFGPGTRLTVL.

This chain links TRBV27 with TRBJ2-1; 12 bases agree with TRBD2. The germline CDR1 and CDR2 sequences are MNHEY and SMNVEV (reference sequence). The CDR3 runs to 23 residues. J gave up 0 bases and V 4 bases, and 22 bases lay outside the gene matches. The CDR3 DNA reads as TGTGCCAGCAGTTCCCCCCCGGCTAGCGGGAGGGTGGGTAATCGGGGCTCCTACAATGAGCAGTTCTTC. As protein: CASSSPPASGRVGNRGSYNEQFF.

This clone was counted a few times. The chain employs TRBV2 and TRBJ1-5; a possible D gene is TRBD1 (5 bases). CDR1 SNHLY and CDR2 FYNNEI come from the germline V gene. V lost 7 bases, J lost 6 bases, and 13 bases lay in between. The CDR3 has 13 residues. CDR3: CASTEQGGQPQHF. The CDR3 coding sequence is TGTGCCAGCACTGAGCAGGGTGGTCAGCCCCAGCATTTT. Full variable domain (remainder filled in from reference TRBV2 and TRBJ1-5): EPEVTQTPSHQVTQMGQEVILRCVPISNHLYFYWYRQILGQKVEFLVSFYNNEISEKSEIFDDQFSVERPDGSNFTLKIRSTKLEDSAMYFCASTEQGGQPQHFGDGTRLSIL.

The chain carries TRBV7-9 and TRBJ1-4, with TRBD1 matching 7 bases. The V gene's germline CDR1 is SEHNR and CDR2 FQNEAQ (reference sequence). The CDR3 covers 15 residues. J lost 4 bases, V lost 5 bases, and 7 bases had no gene match. CDR3 amino acids: CASSPTGNDNEKLFF. As DNA, the CDR3 is TGTGCCAGCAGCCCGACAGGGAACGATAATGAAAAACTGTTTTTT.

V and J are TRBV7-2 and TRBJ2-1, with 7 positions matching TRBD2. The CDR3 length is 15 residues. Germline loops: CDR1 SGHTA, CDR2 FQGNSA. With V trimmed by 7 bases and J by 5 bases, 11 bases remained unmatched. CDR3 coding DNA: TGTGCCAGCACTGCTTGGTGGGAGGGCCACAATGAGCAGTTCTTC. It codes for CASTAWWEGHNEQFF.

The CDR3 is CASSFPTGSGNTIYF. CDR3 in DNA: TGTGCCAGCAGTTTTCCGACAGGGTCTGGAAACACCATATATTTT. The gene calls are TRBV28 and TRBJ1-3; 7 positions match TRBD1. The CDR3 runs 15 residues. Germline CDR1 and CDR2: MDHEN and SYDVKM. Trimming at V came to 3 bases and at J to 1 base, leaving 3 bases not matched to a gene.

This clone was recorded at least ten times. V is TRBV29-1 and J is TRBJ2-1; tentatively, D is TRBD2 (5 bases). Per the germline V gene, CDR1 is SQVTM and CDR2 is ANQGSEA. The length of the CDR3 is 13 residues. The V end lost 3 bases, the J end lost 9 bases, and 15 bases lay between the germline ends. This chain's CDR3 is CSVDIRLGSEQFF. The CDR3 DNA reads TGCAGCGTTGATATACGGCTTGGGAGTGAGCAGTTCTTC.

The chain links TRBV28 to TRBJ2-1; D gene ambiguous. The V end lost 9 bases, the J end lost 6 bases, and 15 bases lay between the germline ends. The CDR3 contains 13 residues. Per the germline V gene, CDR1 is MDHEN and CDR2 is SYDVKM. The CDR3 DNA reads TGTGCCAGTCTCGATCTCTCAGGCAATGAGCAGTTCTTC. It encodes CASLDLSGNEQFF.

This chain connects TRBV7-8 to TRBJ2-5; D is tentatively TRBD1 or TRBD2 (6 bases each). Germline V CDR1 and CDR2: SGHVS, FQNEAQ. V lost 3 bases and J lost 5, with 13 bases in between. This CDR3 comprises 14 residues. The CDR3 DNA sequence: TGTGCCAGCAGCTTCTCGGGGGCGGAGGAGACCCAGTACTTC. Encoded protein: CASSFSGAEETQYF.

The rearrangement joins TRBV9 to TRBJ2-1; 15 bases map to TRBD2. The germline V gene has CDR1 SGDLS and CDR2 YYNGEE. The CDR3 has 19 amino acids. Losses at the gene ends were 3 bases for V and 3 bases for J; bases not matched to a gene: 10. CDR3 loop: CASSANIPGLAGGYNEQFF. The DNA for the CDR3 is TGTGCCAGCAGCGCCAATATCCCGGGACTAGCGGGAGGCTACAATGAGCAGTTCTTC.

This clone was counted only a few times. In DNA form, the CDR3 reads TGTGCCAGCAGTCCCGGACTAGGTGGAGGGGCTGGGGCCAACGTCCTGACTTTC. Translating it yields CASSPGLGGGAGANVLTF. The gene calls are TRBV2 and TRBJ2-6, with TRBD2 matching 7 bases. With 5 bases clipped from V and 2 bases from J, the junction kept 12 bases outside the gene matches. The germline V gene encodes CDR1 SNHLY and CDR2 FYNNEI. The CDR3 has 18 amino acids.

The J gene is TRBJ1-1, the V gene TRBV28; no definite D call. The CDR3 covers 13 residues. With 6 bases removed from V and 0 bases from J, the gap between germline ends came to 8 bases. From germline, CDR1 is MDHEN and CDR2 SYDVKM. CDR3 protein: CASSSSLNTEAFF. In DNA form, the CDR3 reads TGTGCCAGCAGCAGCAGTTTGAACACTGAAGCTTTCTTT.

The CDR3 coding sequence is TGCAGCGTTGGAGGGGGGGGCGACGAGCAGTACTTC. It translates to CSVGGGGDEQYF. The chain is built from TRBV29-1 and TRBJ2-7, with TRBD2 as a possible D gene (7 bases). Germline CDR1 SQVTM, CDR2 ANQGSEA. The CDR3 is 12 amino acids. With 4 bases removed from V and 5 bases from J, the gap between germline ends came to 12 bases.

This chain uses TRBV28 with TRBJ2-1; unclear D gene. Germline values: CDR1 MDHEN, CDR2 SYDVKM. V was clipped by 1 base and J by 8 bases, with 6 bases between them. The CDR3 is made up of 12 amino acids. CDR3 protein: CASSLLSDEQFF. CDR3 sequence (DNA): TGTGCCAGCAGTTTATTGAGCGATGAGCAGTTCTTC.

The table lists this clone with a few counts. This rearrangement joins TRBV30 to TRBJ2-5; 7 bases are a match to TRBD2. The J call could be wrong; TRBJ2-7 is a better fit for the DNA end. This CDR3 is 17 amino acids long. Germline-derived CDR1 and CDR2 are GTSNPN and SVGIG (reference sequence). The DNA for the CDR3 is TGTGCCTGGACCTTCCCTCCCCGGCTAGCGGTGACCTACGAGCAGTACTTC. Its translation: CAWTFPPRLAVTYEQYF.

The V gene is TRBV29-1, the J gene TRBJ2-2; 7 positions agree with TRBD2. Germline V gene data show CDR1 as SQVTM and CDR2 as ANQGSEA. Trimming took 4 bases from V and 6 from J; bases not matched to a gene: 5. This CDR3 region has 13 residues. The CDR3 sequence: CSVVREWAGELFF. The CDR3 DNA sequence: TGCAGCGTTGTGCGGGAGTGGGCCGGGGAGCTGTTTTTT.

As concerns this clone: The CDR3 does not end in the conserved phenylalanine or tryptophan, so this is likely a read error. The limits of the CDR3 on the DNA are not certain, so only TCRdb's listed CDR3 is given. V usage is TRBV6-5 and J usage is TRBJ2-7; the D segment call TRBD2 is taken from the table without a DNA check. The CDR3 comprises 15 residues, both ends counted. CDR1 and CDR2 (germline): MNHEY, SVGAGI. CDR3 loop: CASSPRGDTRRDYSL.

The CDR3 nucleotides read TGTGCCAGTATCGGGACGCCCGGAAACACCATATATTTT. Its translation: CASIGTPGNTIYF. The J gene is TRBJ1-3, the V gene TRBV19, with D perhaps TRBD1 (5 bases). The CDR3 loop spans 13 amino acids. Germline CDR1 and CDR2: LNHDA and SQIVND (reference sequence). V lost 7 bases, J lost 4 bases, and 11 bases lay in between.

In this sample, this clone turned up a few times. The V gene is TRBV6-4, the J gene TRBJ2-1; D is uncertain. The germline gives CDR1 MRHNA, CDR2 SNTAGT. V lost 3 bases and J 6 bases, leaving 9 bases between the germline ends. The CDR3 covers 13 residues. The CDR3 DNA follows: TGTGCCAGCAGTGATCCTACCCCCAATGAGCAGTTCTTC. This gives the protein CASSDPTPNEQFF.

This clone was observed a handful of times. The chain recombines TRBV5-8 with TRBJ2-1, with TRBD2 matching 8 bases. Germline CDR1 SGHTS, CDR2 YDEGEE. The J segment lost 5 bases and the V segment lost 1 base, leaving 5 bases of the junction unmatched. The CDR3 runs 15 residues. CDR3 amino acids: CASSLRGTRNNEQFF. CDR3 nucleotides: TGTGCCAGCAGCTTGAGAGGGACTAGGAACAATGAGCAGTTCTTC.

This clone was found a few times. The chain recombines TRBV4-2 with TRBJ1-4; TRBD1 is a possible D gene (5 bases). The CDR3 has 15 amino acids. Trimming stripped 3 bases from V and 3 bases from J, with 11 bases between. CDR1 is LGHNA and CDR2 is YNFKEQ in the germline V gene. The CDR3 DNA reads as TGTGCCAGCAGCCACCGGGACGGAGCTAATGAAAAACTGTTTTTT. Protein sequence: CASSHRDGANEKLFF.